A single sample gave rise to the 23 T cell receptor beta chains below, sequenced in a study of cytotoxic CD8 clonotypes in ibrutinib-treated CLL (dated by TCRdb to the early 2020s). The protocol used for the library was the immunoSEQ multiplex PCR assay. TCRdb re-hosts the immuneACCESS table, in-frame sequences only. Its copies lack some clones; in the studies checked, an unresolved V gene accounts for under half of them, and the cause for the rest is not known. In this sample the table shows approximately 330,000 clones, roughly 80% of which occur a single time. The top ten clonotypes cover 6.5% to 8.5% of the sample. The source was PBMCs, collected before ibrutinib treatment. These receptors were taken from a human donor with chronic lymphocytic leukemia.

The chain recombines TRBV6-1 with TRBJ1-5, with a weak D call TRBD1 (6 bases). Germline V gene lookup returns CDR1 MNHNS and CDR2 SASEGT. CDR3 length: 13 amino acids. Between the trimmed V and J ends, which lost 5 bases and 3 bases, there was a span of 8 bases. DNA of the CDR3: TGTGCCAGCAGTCAGGGGCACAATCAGCCCCAGCATTTT. Translation gives CASSQGHNQPQHF.

The rearrangement joins TRBV30 to TRBJ2-1; TRBD2 is a possible D gene (5 bases). The germline CDR1 and CDR2 sequences are GTSNPN and SVGIG (reference sequence). The CDR3 spans 17 residues. V lost 4 bases and J lost 5, with 24 bases in between. CDR3 bases: TGTGCCTGGACCACCCGGTGGGCTAGCCGGAACGACAATGAGCAGTTCTTC. Translated, it gives CAWTTRWASRNDNEQFF. Full variable domain (rest looked up from reference TRBV30 and TRBJ2-1): SQTIHQWPATLVQPVGSPLSLECTVEGTSNPNLYWYRQAAGRGLQLLFYSVGIGQISSEVPQNLSASRPQDRQFILSSKKLLLSDSGFYLCAWTTRWASRNDNEQFFGPGTRLTVL.

The chain carries TRBV28 and TRBJ2-7; D unresolved. Trimming stripped 1 base from V and 3 bases from J, with 4 bases between. The CDR3 spans 12 residues. The germline V gene has CDR1 MDHEN and CDR2 SYDVKM. The CDR3 bases are TGTGCCAGCAGTTTATACAACTACGAGCAGTACTTC. Protein: CASSLYNYEQYF.

The rearrangement links TRBV9 to TRBJ1-4, with unresolved D. V was pared by 0 bases and J by 5 bases, with 14 bases between. The germline gives CDR1 SGDLS, CDR2 YYNGEE. The CDR3 covers 16 residues. The CDR3 coding sequence is TGTGCCAGCAGCGTAGTTACCTACTCCCAGAATGAAAAACTGTTTTTT. Translating gives CASSVVTYSQNEKLFF.

This clone appeared a single time. The V gene is TRBV30, the J gene TRBJ2-2, with D perhaps TRBD2 (6 bases). Trimming stripped 5 bases from V and 1 base from J, with 11 bases between. This CDR3 region has 14 residues. Germline lookup yields CDR1 GTSNPN and CDR2 SVGIG (reference sequence). The CDR3 loop is CAWGGLLNTGELFF. The DNA for the CDR3 is TGTGCCTGGGGGGGACTCCTGAACACCGGGGAGCTGTTTTTT.

In its sample, this clone was seen once. The chain recombines TRBV19 with TRBJ1-3; D is undetermined. The germline V and J ends were trimmed by 7 bases and 0 bases, with 7 bases remaining between them. The germline V gene has CDR1 LNHDA and CDR2 SQIVND (reference sequence). This CDR3 spans 13 amino acids. The CDR3 reads CASKQFSGNTIYF. DNA of the CDR3: TGTGCCAGTAAACAGTTCTCTGGAAACACCATATATTTT.

The rearrangement joins TRBV7-2 to TRBJ2-3, with D possibly being TRBD1 or TRBD2 (6 bases each). CDR3 length: 15 amino acids. Germline V gene data show CDR1 as SGHTA and CDR2 as FQGNSA. The V end lost 4 bases, the J end lost 4 bases, and 15 bases lay between the germline ends. The chain's CDR3 is CASSWGLARSDTQYF. The DNA of the CDR3 is TGTGCCAGCAGCTGGGGGCTAGCGCGGTCAGATACGCAGTATTTT. Variable domain in full (rest from reference TRBV7-2 and TRBJ2-3): GAGVSQSPSNKVTEKGKDVELRCDPISGHTALYWYRQSLGQGLEFLIYFQGNSAPDKSGLPSDRFSAERTGGSVSTLTIQRTQQEDSAVYLCASSWGLARSDTQYFGPGTRLTVL.

This rearrangement joins TRBV7-3 to TRBJ2-2; TRBD1 matches 9 bases. The CDR3 sequence is 16 residues long. Germline CDR1 SGHTA, CDR2 FQGTGA. The trim removed 1 base at V and 4 bases at J, leaving 4 bases unmatched. CDR3 coding DNA: TGTGCCAGCAGCTTAATGGGACAGGGTTTCACCGGGGAGCTGTTTTTT. This codes for CASSLMGQGFTGELFF.

The genes are TRBV2 and TRBJ2-5, with TRBD1 as a possible D gene (5 bases). Trimming shortened V by 4 bases and J by 1 base, and 13 bases separated the two germline ends. The CDR3 extends over 15 amino acids. Germline V lookup: CDR1 SNHLY, CDR2 FYNNEI. The CDR3 protein is CASSGRAGFQETQYF. The DNA for the CDR3 is TGTGCCAGCAGTGGTAGGGCAGGGTTCCAAGAGACCCAGTACTTC.

The chain links TRBV4-3 to TRBJ2-3; D unclear. The J call may be incorrect, as the DNA end agrees better with TRBJ1-5. This CDR3 region has 17 residues. In germline, CDR1 is LGHNA, CDR2 YSLEER. The CDR3 sequence is CASSQGLAGSSTDTQHF. Here the CDR3 DNA reads TGCGCCAGCAGCCAAGGACTAGCGGGGTCTAGCACAGATACGCAGCATTTT.

This chain links TRBV7-2 with TRBJ2-7; no reliable D call. CDR1 SGHTA and CDR2 FQGNSA come from the germline V gene. The germline V and J ends were trimmed by 2 bases and 3 bases, with 5 bases remaining between them. The CDR3 extends over 12 amino acids. CDR3 region: CASSLPGYEQYF. In DNA form, the CDR3 reads TGTGCCAGCAGCTTACCCGGCTACGAGCAGTACTTC.

The chain employs TRBV6-6 and TRBJ2-1; D might be TRBD1 (6 bases). The CDR3 loop spans 13 amino acids. CDR1 is MNHNY, CDR2 SVGAGI, per germline (reference sequence). Trimming shortened V by 6 bases and J by 9 bases, and 15 bases separated the two germline ends. This CDR3 reads CASRRTGLGEQFF. The DNA of the CDR3 is TGTGCCAGCAGGAGAACAGGGTTGGGTGAGCAGTTCTTC.

V and J are TRBV30 and TRBJ1-2; the D is unclear. Per germline, CDR1 GTSNPN and CDR2 SVGIG (reference sequence). Trimming pared 5 bases from V and 1 base from J, leaving 11 bases between. This CDR3 is 13 amino acids long. CDR3 sequence: CAWGLQDNYGYTF. DNA of the CDR3: TGTGCCTGGGGCCTTCAGGATAACTATGGCTACACCTTC.

The V gene is TRBV4-3, the J gene TRBJ1-3; D not certain. This CDR3 has 14 amino acids. V gave up 0 bases and J gave up 1 base, with 4 bases separating them. Germline lookup yields CDR1 LGHNA and CDR2 YSLEER. The CDR3 DNA follows: TGCGCCAGCAGCCAAGATACTTCTGGAAACACCATATATTTT. Translating gives CASSQDTSGNTIYF.

This rearrangement joins TRBV2 to TRBJ1-1, with TRBD1 as a possible D gene (6 bases). Trimming stripped 10 bases from V and 1 base from J, with 16 bases between. This CDR3 region has 14 residues. Per the germline V gene, CDR1 is SNHLY and CDR2 is FYNNEI. The CDR3 sequence is CATLRGRPNTEAFF. CDR3 DNA: TGTGCCACCCTGAGGGGGAGGCCGAACACTGAAGCTTTCTTT.

V usage is TRBV5-4 and J usage is TRBJ2-7; the D is unclear. V was trimmed by 3 bases and J by 2 bases, leaving 15 bases between them. Germline V gene lookup returns CDR1 SGHNT and CDR2 YYREEE (reference sequence). The CDR3 covers 15 residues. The chain's CDR3 is CASSSDPGRTYEQYF. In nucleotides, the CDR3 is TGTGCCAGCAGCTCAGACCCTGGGCGGACCTACGAGCAGTACTTC.

A remark on this clone: Other DNA sequences in the sample encode the same CDR3. The V and J genes are TRBV5-1 and TRBJ2-1; D is ambiguous. Germline lookup yields CDR1 SGHRS and CDR2 YFSETQ. V shed 0 bases and J shed 3 bases, with 4 bases lying between them. CDR3 length equals 13 residues. The CDR3 bases are TGCGCCAGCAGCTTGGGGGACTACAATGAGCAGTTCTTC. Its translation is CASSLGDYNEQFF.

The rearrangement uses TRBV29-1 and TRBJ2-5, with unresolved D. CDR3 length: 11 amino acids. V was pared by 7 bases and J by 5 bases, with 11 bases between. CDR1 SQVTM and CDR2 ANQGSEA come from the germline V gene. The CDR3 region is CSARLWETQYF. The CDR3 DNA sequence: TGCAGCGCCCGCTTGTGGGAGACCCAGTACTTC.

The J gene is TRBJ2-2, the V gene TRBV9, with D unresolved. The germline CDR1 and CDR2 sequences are SGDLS and YYNGEE. The CDR3 covers 13 residues. V was trimmed by 3 bases and J by 4 bases, leaving 7 bases between them. Here the CDR3 reads CASSEKSTGELFF. For the CDR3, the DNA is TGTGCCAGCAGCGAAAAAAGCACCGGGGAGCTGTTTTTT.

A remark on this clone: Germline and junction disagree at one end, which may indicate a read error. The rearrangement uses TRBV6-5 and TRBJ1-1, with D unresolved. The CDR3 runs 14 residues. Germline V lookup: CDR1 MNHEY, CDR2 SVGAGI. In DNA form, the CDR3 reads TGTGCCAGCAGTAACTCGCTGGGAGGGACTGAAGCTTTCTTT. Protein sequence: CASSNSLGGTEAFF.

The rearrangement links TRBV5-1 to TRBJ2-5; 7 bases align to TRBD1. The J segment lost 5 bases and the V segment lost 4 bases, leaving 8 bases of the junction unmatched. CDR1 and CDR2 from the germline V gene are SGHRS and YFSETQ. This CDR3 has 14 residues. The CDR3 region has the DNA TGCGCCAGCAGCCCTGGGACAGCCGTCGAGACCCAGTACTTC. This codes for CASSPGTAVETQYF.

The CDR3 protein is CASTVGRALTEAFF. DNA of the CDR3: TGTGCCAGCACGGTTGGCAGGGCGCTTACTGAAGCTTTCTTT. The chain joins TRBV6-1 to TRBJ1-1; TRBD1 might be the D (5 bases). V lost 7 bases and J 5 bases, leaving 17 bases between the germline ends. CDR3 length: 14 residues. Per germline, CDR1 MNHNS and CDR2 SASEGT.

The chain employs TRBV7-3 and TRBJ2-3, with a tentative D call TRBD2 (5 bases). Trimming took 1 base from V and 2 from J, leaving 10 bases between them. CDR1 is SGHTA and CDR2 is FQGTGA in the germline V gene. The CDR3 length is 15 residues. CDR3 amino acids: CASSLRGAPTDTQYF. Here the CDR3 DNA reads TGTGCCAGCAGCTTAAGGGGAGCCCCCACAGATACGCAGTATTTT.